Listed below are T cell receptor beta chains from one sample, sequenced in a study of T cells after yellow fever vaccination. In TCRdb, the 5' RACE reads were re-called with MiXCR into one record per CDR3 protein. The sample contains hundreds of thousands of distinct CDR3 sequences, about a fifth of which appear only once. The specimen comprised PBMCs, sampled around 3 weeks after the first yellow fever vaccination. These receptors all stem from a young man who received the YFV17D yellow fever vaccine. CDR3s include the opening cysteine and the closing phenylalanine or tryptophan. The D gene is left open where the match is weak. Clone size is given for some rows only: seen once, a few or many times, or a class if the clone is expanded.

clone size: .; CDR3 length: 15; J gene: TRBJ2-1; D gene: TRBD2; V gene: TRBV4-2; CDR3 protein: CASSQQRGTYNEQFF; CDR3 DNA: TGTGCCAGCAGCCAACAGCGGGGGACTTACAATGAGCAGTTCTTC
clone size: few; CDR3 length: 13; J gene: TRBJ1-5; D gene: .; V gene: TRBV5-5; CDR3 protein: CASSLDVDQPQHF; CDR3 DNA: TGTGCCAGCAGCTTGGATGTGGATCAGCCCCAGCATTTT
clone size: few; CDR3 length: 14; J gene: TRBJ2-1; D gene: .; V gene: TRBV9; CDR3 protein: CASSVTISYNEQFF; CDR3 DNA: TGTGCCAGCAGCGTAACTATCTCCTACAATGAGCAGTTCTTC
clone size: few; CDR3 length: 17; J gene: TRBJ2-3; D gene: TRBD2; V gene: TRBV5-6; CDR3 protein: CASSLRLAGGPPDTQYF; CDR3 DNA: TGTGCCAGCAGCTTACGACTAGCGGGGGGGCCCCCAGATACGCAGTATTTT
clone size: few; CDR3 length: 15; J gene: TRBJ2-1; D gene: TRBD1; V gene: TRBV11-2; CDR3 protein: CASSFGDSGGDEQFF; CDR3 DNA: TGTGCCAGCAGCTTCGGGGACAGCGGCGGCGATGAGCAGTTCTTC
clone size: .; CDR3 length: 14; J gene: TRBJ2-5; D gene: .; V gene: TRBV5-4; CDR3 protein: CASSIDTNQETQYF; CDR3 DNA: TGTGCCAGCAGCATAGACACGAACCAAGAGACCCAGTACTTC
clone size: few; CDR3 length: 16; J gene: TRBJ2-1; D gene: TRBD1; V gene: TRBV4-3; CDR3 protein: CASSPSGQGPYNEQFF; CDR3 DNA: TGCGCCAGCAGCCCCTCCGGACAGGGGCCTTACAATGAGCAGTTCTTC
clone size: few; CDR3 length: 18; J gene: TRBJ2-1; D gene: .; V gene: TRBV6-2/TRBV6-3; CDR3 protein: CASSFEVAGQRQYNEQFF; CDR3 DNA: TGTGCCAGCAGTTTCGAAGTGGCGGGACAAAGACAGTACAATGAGCAGTTCTTC
clone size: many; CDR3 length: 15; J gene: TRBJ1-3; D gene: .; V gene: TRBV2; CDR3 protein: CASRRRQFSGNTIYF; CDR3 DNA: TGTGCCAGCAGGCGCCGACAGTTCTCTGGAAACACCATATATTTT
clone size: .; CDR3 length: 15; J gene: TRBJ1-2; D gene: .; V gene: TRBV24-1; CDR3 protein: CATSDRTQGNYGYTF; CDR3 DNA: TGTGCCACCAGTGACCGGACACAGGGAAACTATGGCTACACCTTC
clone size: .; CDR3 length: 18; J gene: TRBJ2-3; D gene: .; V gene: TRBV5-1; CDR3 protein: CASSLAGTPFYSTDTQYF; CDR3 DNA: TGCGCCAGCAGCTTGGCCGGGACCCCGTTCTACAGCACAGATACGCAGTATTTT
clone size: few; CDR3 length: 14; J gene: TRBJ2-1; D gene: .; V gene: TRBV7-2; CDR3 protein: CASSFSGQVYEQFF; CDR3 DNA: TGTGCCAGCAGCTTTAGCGGACAGGTCTATGAGCAGTTCTTC
clone size: .; CDR3 length: 15; J gene: TRBJ2-3; D gene: .; V gene: TRBV4-3; CDR3 protein: CASSQDMRGTDTQYF; CDR3 DNA: TGCGCCAGCAGCCAAGATATGAGGGGCACAGATACGCAGTATTTT
clone size: few; CDR3 length: 15; J gene: TRBJ2-1; D gene: .; V gene: TRBV15; CDR3 protein: CATSRDVVSYNEQFF; CDR3 DNA: TGTGCCACCAGCAGAGACGTCGTCTCCTACAATGAGCAGTTCTTC
clone size: .; CDR3 length: 15; J gene: TRBJ1-6; D gene: .; V gene: TRBV4-1; CDR3 protein: CASSQVIQFNSPLHF; CDR3 DNA: TGCGCCAGCAGCCAAGTAATACAGTTTAATTCACCCCTCCACTTT
clone size: few; CDR3 length: 13; J gene: TRBJ2-5; D gene: .; V gene: TRBV29-1; CDR3 protein: CSVQGRPKETQYF; CDR3 DNA: TGCAGCGTCCAGGGACGGCCCAAAGAGACCCAGTACTTC
clone size: few; CDR3 length: 15; J gene: TRBJ1-1; D gene: TRBD1; V gene: TRBV30; CDR3 protein: CAWTYPDRVSRAGFF; CDR3 DNA: TGTGCCTGGACCTATCCTGACAGGGTAAGCCGAGCGGGTTTCTTT
clone size: few; CDR3 length: 15; J gene: TRBJ1-2; D gene: TRBD1; V gene: TRBV7-2; CDR3 protein: CASSRYGQGHYGYTF; CDR3 DNA: TGTGCCAGCAGCAGATACGGACAGGGACACTATGGCTACACCTTC
clone size: .; CDR3 length: 15; J gene: TRBJ2-6; D gene: .; V gene: TRBV6-4; CDR3 protein: CASSDLGSGANVLTF; CDR3 DNA: TGTGCCAGCAGTGACTTGGGGAGCGGGGCCAACGTCCTGACTTTC
clone size: few; CDR3 length: 13; J gene: TRBJ1-1; D gene: .; V gene: TRBV7-3; CDR3 protein: CASSSRDGREAFF; CDR3 DNA: TGTGCCAGCAGCTCCCGGGACGGTAGAGAAGCTTTCTTT
clone size: few; CDR3 length: 15; J gene: TRBJ2-3; D gene: TRBD2; V gene: TRBV4-1; CDR3 protein: CASSQVAGGPDTQYF; CDR3 DNA: TGCGCCAGCAGCCAAGTAGCGGGGGGGCCAGATACGCAGTATTTT
clone size: .; CDR3 length: 16; J gene: TRBJ2-2; D gene: TRBD2; V gene: TRBV5-4; CDR3 protein: CASSRGLAENTGELFF; CDR3 DNA: TGTGCCAGCAGCCGGGGACTAGCGGAAAACACCGGGGAGCTGTTTTTT
clone size: .; CDR3 length: 14; J gene: TRBJ1-1; D gene: .; V gene: TRBV20-1; CDR3 protein: CSARDPRASTEAFF; CDR3 DNA: TGCAGTGCTAGAGATCCCAGGGCTAGCACTGAAGCTTTCTTT